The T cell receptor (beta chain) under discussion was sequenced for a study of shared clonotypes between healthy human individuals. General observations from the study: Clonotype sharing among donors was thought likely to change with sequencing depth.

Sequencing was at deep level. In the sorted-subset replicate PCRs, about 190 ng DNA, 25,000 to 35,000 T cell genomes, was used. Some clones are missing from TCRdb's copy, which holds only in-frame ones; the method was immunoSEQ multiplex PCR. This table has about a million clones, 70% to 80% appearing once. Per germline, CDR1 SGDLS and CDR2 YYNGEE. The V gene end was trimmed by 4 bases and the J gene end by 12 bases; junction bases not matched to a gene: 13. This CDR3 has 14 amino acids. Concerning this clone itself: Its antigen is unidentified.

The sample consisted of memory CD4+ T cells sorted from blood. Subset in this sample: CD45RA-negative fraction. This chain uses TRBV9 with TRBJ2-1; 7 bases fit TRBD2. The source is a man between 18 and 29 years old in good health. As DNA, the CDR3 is TGTGCCAGCAGCTCGACTAGTCGGGGGGAGCGGCAGTTCTTC. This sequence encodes CASSSTSRGERQFF.